This entry lists 16 T cell receptor beta chains sequenced from one sample in a study of blood T cell repertoires in COVID-19. TCRdb's copy holds only in-frame clones and misses some; the assay was immunoSEQ multiplex PCR. This sample has tens of thousands of clones, with approximately 88% found just once. The sample was peripheral blood. Receptor source: a human donor in a cohort sampled during active COVID-19.

This sequence joins TRBV7-9 and TRBJ2-1; possible D gene TRBD1, 6 bases. The V gene's germline CDR1 is SEHNR and CDR2 FQNEAQ (reference sequence). Trimming pared 6 bases from V and 7 bases from J, leaving 7 bases between. The CDR3 is 11 residues long. The CDR3 nucleotides read TGTGCCAGCAGTAGGGGGAATGAGCAGTTCTTC. Its translation is CASSRGNEQFF.

This chain uses TRBV5-6 with TRBJ2-1; 7 bases fit TRBD2. The CDR3 length is 14 residues. Losses at the gene ends were 5 bases for V and 9 bases for J; bases not matched to a gene: 11. The germline gives CDR1 SGHDT, CDR2 YYEEEE. CDR3 sequence: CASRIGLGYAEQFF. CDR3 bases: TGTGCCAGCAGGATTGGACTAGGTTACGCTGAGCAGTTCTTC.

The sample holds a few counts of this clone. CDR3 nucleotides: TGTGCCAGCAGGTCGACAGGGGACACCGGGGAGCTGTTTTTT. It specifies CASRSTGDTGELFF. V gene TRBV7-9 combines with J gene TRBJ2-2; the match to TRBD1 covers 8 bases. This CDR3 is 14 amino acids long. CDR1 and CDR2 from the germline V gene are SEHNR and FQNEAQ (reference sequence). The junction had 3 bases not matched to a gene; V was cut back by 6 bases and J by 3 bases.

The rearrangement joins TRBV6-2 or TRBV6-3 to TRBJ1-1; TRBD1 is a possible D gene (5 bases). CDR3 length equals 15 residues. CDR1 MNHEY and CDR2 SVGEGT come from the germline V gene. Trimming cost V 0 bases and J 1 base, with 9 bases left between them. The CDR3 DNA reads as TGTGCCAGCAGTTACTCGGACATACAGAACACTGAAGCTTTCTTT. Encoded protein: CASSYSDIQNTEAFF.

The V call is TRBV12-3 or TRBV12-4, the J call TRBJ2-3; 7 bases are a match to TRBD2. V shed 7 bases, J shed 8 bases, and the junction held 3 bases outside the gene matches. This CDR3 contains 11 residues. CDR3 in amino acids: CASTSGGTQYF. DNA for the CDR3: TGTGCCAGCACCTCGGGGGGTACGCAGTATTTT.

The chain recombines TRBV19 with TRBJ1-5; 7 nucleotides match TRBD1. The germline V gene has CDR1 LNHDA and CDR2 SQIVND (reference sequence). The trim removed 6 bases at V and 6 bases at J, leaving 11 bases unmatched. CDR3 length equals 15 residues. In DNA form, the CDR3 reads TGTGCCAGTAGGCCCAGGGGGGAATTCGGTCAGCCCCAGCATTTT. This translates into CASRPRGEFGQPQHF.

V and J are TRBV20-1 and TRBJ2-5; D gene unclear. The germline gives CDR1 DFQATT, CDR2 SNEGSKA (reference sequence). Trimming stripped 6 bases from V and 4 bases from J, with 9 bases between. The CDR3 has 11 amino acids. The CDR3 loop reads CSAYLRETQYF. CDR3 bases: TGCAGTGCCTATTTGCGAGAGACCCAGTACTTC.

The V and J genes are TRBV28 and TRBJ2-7, with 11 bases fitting TRBD2. The CDR3 length is 12 residues. The J segment lost 6 bases and the V segment lost 11 bases, leaving 6 bases of the junction unmatched. Germline V gene lookup returns CDR1 MDHEN and CDR2 SYDVKM. The CDR3: CAGGTSGREQYF. DNA of the CDR3: TGTGCCGGAGGGACTAGCGGCCGCGAGCAGTACTTC.

The V and J genes are TRBV11-2 and TRBJ2-7; unclear D gene. The CDR3 totals 16 residues. Germline CDR1 reads SGHAT; CDR2 reads FQNNGV. Trimming pared 1 base from V and 3 bases from J, leaving 16 bases between. DNA for the CDR3: TGTGCCAGCAGCTTAGCCCACTACGATCAACGCTACGAGCAGTACTTC. Its translation: CASSLAHYDQRYEQYF.

The J gene is TRBJ2-7, the V gene TRBV10-3; D unclear. This CDR3 region has 11 residues. The V end was cut by 3 bases, the J end by 3 bases, with 3 bases between. The germline V gene encodes CDR1 ENHRY and CDR2 SYGVKD. This CDR3 reads CAISDLYEQYF. The CDR3 DNA follows: TGTGCCATCAGTGACCTCTACGAGCAGTACTTC.

CDR3 DNA: TGTGCCAGTAGGGCCGGGACAGGTGAGCCCTCCTACAATGAGCAGTTCTTC. It yields the protein CASRAGTGEPSYNEQFF. This rearrangement joins TRBV19 to TRBJ2-1; TRBD1 matches at 8 bases. The CDR3 has 17 amino acids. Unmatched junction bases numbered 10, after V lost 6 bases and J lost 0 bases. Germline CDR1 LNHDA, CDR2 SQIVND (reference sequence).

The chain has TRBV19 and TRBJ2-6; D possibly corresponds to TRBD2 (6 bases). The CDR3 covers 17 residues. Trimming took off 7 bases at V and 2 bases at J, with 18 bases between the two ends. The germline gives CDR1 LNHDA, CDR2 SQIVND (reference sequence). This CDR3 is CASTLRGREAGANVLTF. CDR3 DNA: TGTGCCAGTACCTTAAGGGGCAGGGAGGCTGGGGCCAACGTCCTGACTTTC.

Worth noting for this clone: Other DNA sequences in the sample encode the same CDR3. The J gene is TRBJ1-2, the V gene TRBV29-1; D is undetermined. The CDR3 length is 11 residues. Trimming took off 3 bases at V and 6 bases at J, with 8 bases between the two ends. Germline CDR1 reads SQVTM; CDR2 reads ANQGSEA. The chain's CDR3 is CSVEFFNGYTF. The CDR3 nucleotides read TGCAGCGTTGAGTTTTTTAATGGCTACACCTTC.

The chain employs TRBV27 and TRBJ1-5; D is perhaps TRBD1 (6 bases). Trimming pared 2 bases from V and 3 bases from J, leaving 29 bases between. CDR1 is MNHEY, CDR2 SMNVEV, per germline (reference sequence). CDR3 length equals 21 residues. In DNA form, the CDR3 reads TGTGCCAGCAGTTTACGGGGGGCGGCGCGGGGTGTTTCTTATATCAATCAGCCCCAGCATTTT. Translating it yields CASSLRGAARGVSYINQPQHF.

This clone appeared once. The chain is built from TRBV9 and TRBJ2-7; weak D call: TRBD1 (6 bases). CDR3 length equals 14 residues. Per germline, CDR1 SGDLS and CDR2 YYNGEE. V was trimmed by 3 bases and J by 5 bases, leaving 15 bases between them. The DNA of the CDR3 is TGTGCCAGCAGCGAGGGGGTTGGAACCGACGAGCAGTACTTC. It is translated as CASSEGVGTDEQYF.

The chain combines TRBV5-5 with TRBJ1-2; 7 positions agree with TRBD1. Germline CDR1 and CDR2: SGHKS and YYEKEE (reference sequence). After removal of 0 bases from V and 4 bases from J, the junction contained 0 bases not matched to a gene. The CDR3 consists of 13 residues. CDR3: CASSLEGAYGYTF. The CDR3 DNA sequence: TGTGCCAGCAGCTTGGAGGGGGCCTATGGCTACACCTTC.